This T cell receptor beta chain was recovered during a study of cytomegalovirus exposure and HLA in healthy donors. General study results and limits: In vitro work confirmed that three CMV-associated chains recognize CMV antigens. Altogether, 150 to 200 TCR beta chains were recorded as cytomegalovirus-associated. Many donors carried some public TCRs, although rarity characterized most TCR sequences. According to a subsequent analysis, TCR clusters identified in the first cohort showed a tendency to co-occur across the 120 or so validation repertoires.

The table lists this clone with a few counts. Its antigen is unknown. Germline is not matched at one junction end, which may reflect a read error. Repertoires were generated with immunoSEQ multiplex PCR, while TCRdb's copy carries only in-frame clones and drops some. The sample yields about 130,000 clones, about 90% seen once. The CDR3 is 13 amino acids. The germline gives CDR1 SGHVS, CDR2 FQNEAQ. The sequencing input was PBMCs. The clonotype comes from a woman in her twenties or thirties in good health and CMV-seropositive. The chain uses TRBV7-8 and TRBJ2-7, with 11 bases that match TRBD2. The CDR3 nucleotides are TGTGCCAGCAGCTTAGGACTAGCGGGAAGAGAGAACTTC. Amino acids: CASSLGLAGRENF. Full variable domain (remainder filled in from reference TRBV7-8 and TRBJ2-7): GAGVSQSPRYKVAKRGQDVALRCDPISGHVSLFWYQQALGQGPEFLTYFQNEAQLDKSGLPSDRFFAERPEGSVSTLKIQRTQQEDSAVYLCASSLGLAGRENFGPGTRLTVT.